Listed here is a single TCR beta chain. This sample was included in a study of PD-L1 blockade in urothelial cancer. Overall study context: Researchers looked at the blood 3 weeks (second dose) and 6 weeks after treatment began.

Using immunoSEQ multiplex PCR, the repertoire was profiled, and TCRdb retains in-frame clones only, with some absent. The table includes some 100,000 clones, roughly nine tenths detected once. V lost 6 bases to trimming and J lost 3 bases; unmatched junction nucleotides: 11. This CDR3 region has 15 residues. Germline assignment: CDR1 SQVTM and CDR2 ANQGSEA. V gene TRBV29-1 combines with J gene TRBJ1-2, with 9 bases that match TRBD1. The source of this sequence is a woman older than 75 with urothelial cancer. Here the sequenced sample was PBMCs, taken around atezolizumab (anti-PD-L1) treatment. The CDR3 sequence is CSVRRQGGRDYGYTF. CDR3 in DNA: TGCAGCGTAAGGAGACAGGGGGGAAGAGACTATGGCTACACCTTC.